These 13 T cell receptor beta chains came from one sample sequenced in a study of T cells after yellow fever vaccination. One entry per CDR3 protein, called by TCRdb with MiXCR from the 5' RACE reads. The data show about 250,000 distinct CDR3 sequences, more than 3.5% seen once. The source was PBMCs, collected 15 days after the yellow fever booster vaccination. These receptor sequences come from a man between 18 and 29 years old who received the YFV17D yellow fever vaccine.

This clonotype was detected ten times or more. The J gene is TRBJ1-6, the V gene TRBV20-1, with 7 bases aligning to TRBD1. The germline CDR1 and CDR2 sequences are DFQATT and SNEGSKA (reference sequence). The CDR3 consists of 14 residues. Trimming removed 2 bases from V and 9 bases from J; junction bases left unmatched: 7. The CDR3 nucleotides read TGCAGTGCTAGAACCGACAGGGAAAGTTCACCCCTCCACTTT. It yields the protein CSARTDRESSPLHF.

Many counts were recorded for this clonotype. The chain has TRBV2 and TRBJ2-7, with 9 bases lining up with TRBD1. Trimming took 6 bases from V and 8 from J; bases not matched to a gene: 11. This CDR3 contains 14 residues. Germline V lookup: CDR1 SNHLY, CDR2 FYNNEI. The CDR3 sequence: CASSAGTGTTKQYF. CDR3 DNA sequence: TGTGCCAGCAGCGCCGGGACAGGGACTACGAAGCAGTACTTC.

This clonotype was counted ten times or more. The rearrangement joins TRBV5-1 to TRBJ1-1; D gene ambiguous. V gave up 4 bases and J gave up 0 bases, with 19 bases separating them. This CDR3 is 17 amino acids long. Germline V gives CDR1 SGHRS, CDR2 YFSETQ. In DNA, the CDR3 is TGCGCCAGCAGCCCTACGGGTCGTTCGGGGTTGAACACTGAAGCTTTCTTT. Amino acids: CASSPTGRSGLNTEAFF.

Points on this clonotype: A clone one base away is much larger, so this may be a read error. The final CDR3 position lacks the conserved phenylalanine or tryptophan, pointing to a likely read error. V and J are TRBV25-1 and TRBJ2-7; D not certain. Per the germline V gene, CDR1 is MGHDK and CDR2 is SYGVNS. Trimming pared 4 bases from V and 3 bases from J, leaving 4 bases between. This CDR3 contains 11 residues. CDR3 amino acids: CASSAGYEQYL. The DNA of the CDR3 is TGTGCCAGCAGTGCGGGCTACGAGCAGTACTTA.

On this clonotype: A much larger clone lies a single base off, so this may be a read error. The rearrangement links TRBV5-1 to TRBJ2-2, with 8 bases matching TRBD2. The CDR3 totals 14 residues. Germline loops: CDR1 SGHRS, CDR2 YFSETQ. The CDR3 region is CASRQEEGSGVLFF. CDR3 in DNA: TGCGCCAGCAGACAAGAGGAGGGTAGCGGGGTGCTGTTTTTT.

This clonotype was recorded at least ten times. The chain joins TRBV7-9 to TRBJ2-1; 8 bases are shared with TRBD2. Germline V CDR1 and CDR2: SEHNR, FQNEAQ (reference sequence). V lost 6 bases, J lost 6 bases, and 10 bases stayed unmatched. The CDR3 totals 15 residues. CDR3: CASSSTSGYSNEQFF. The CDR3 DNA sequence: TGTGCCAGCAGTTCTACTAGCGGATATTCCAATGAGCAGTTCTTC.

This clonotype was counted many times. The chain links TRBV7-2 to TRBJ1-5; tentatively, D is TRBD1 (5 bases). The V gene lost 1 base and the J gene lost 2 bases, with 12 bases spanning the gap. There are 16 residues in the CDR3. CDR1 and CDR2 (germline): SGHTA, FQGNSA. The CDR3 sequence: CASSLVGASGNQPQHF. The CDR3 coding sequence is TGTGCCAGCAGCTTAGTAGGGGCCTCGGGCAATCAGCCCCAGCATTTT.

This clonotype showed up many times. This chain's CDR3 is CSARTGPRGNYGYTF. CDR3 DNA sequence: TGCAGTGCTAGAACGGGGCCCCGGGGTAACTATGGCTACACCTTC. This chain connects TRBV20-1 to TRBJ1-2; D perhaps matches TRBD1 (5 bases). The V gene lost 2 bases and the J gene lost 1 base, with 14 bases spanning the gap. The CDR3 has 15 residues. The V gene's germline CDR1 is DFQATT and CDR2 SNEGSKA (reference sequence).

In its sample, this clonotype was seen many times. The chain links TRBV7-6 to TRBJ1-2; 7 bases map to TRBD1. The CDR3 runs to 14 residues. J was trimmed by 5 bases and V by 2 bases; bases with no gene match: 5. Per germline, CDR1 SGHVS and CDR2 FNYEAQ. CDR3 DNA sequence: TGTGCCAGCAGCTTACTTGCAGGGGGGTATGGCTACACCTTC. Translating gives CASSLLAGGYGYTF.

This clonotype has at least ten counts. V gene TRBV4-1 combines with J gene TRBJ2-1; 8 bases agree with TRBD1. The CDR3 is 15 amino acids. Germline V gene data show CDR1 as MGHRA and CDR2 as YSYEKL. The junction had 7 bases not matched to a gene; V was cut back by 1 base and J by 8 bases. CDR3 sequence: CASSQADRASDEQFF. The CDR3, as DNA: TGCGCCAGCAGCCAAGCGGACAGGGCTTCGGATGAGCAGTTCTTC.

This clonotype was detected ten times or more. This chain links TRBV5-1 with TRBJ1-1, with a possible D match to TRBD1 (6 bases). The CDR3 length is 14 residues. Trimming cost V 4 bases and J 4 bases, with 14 bases left between them. Per germline, CDR1 SGHRS and CDR2 YFSETQ. The CDR3 region is CASSPGEVGTEAFF. In nucleotides, the CDR3 is TGCGCCAGCAGCCCAGGGGAGGTGGGCACTGAAGCTTTCTTT.

This clonotype was seen at least ten times. The chain has TRBV12-3 or TRBV12-4 and TRBJ2-5; D not resolved. The CDR3 covers 13 residues. Trimming removed 7 bases at V and 5 bases at J, with 14 bases between. The CDR3 region is CASMVVGSETQYF. The CDR3 coding sequence is TGTGCCAGCATGGTAGTTGGTTCGGAGACCCAGTACTTC.

This clonotype was observed at least ten times. The gene calls are TRBV4-3 and TRBJ2-3, with 14 bases fitting TRBD2. Germline assignment: CDR1 LGHNA and CDR2 YSLEER. This CDR3 contains 17 residues. J gave up 5 bases and V 5 bases, and 9 bases lay outside the gene matches. The CDR3 nucleotides are TGCGCCAGCAGCTTCTCGACTAGCGGGGGGGCCGGAGATACGCAGTATTTT. Protein sequence: CASSFSTSGGAGDTQYF.